The 27 T cell receptor beta chains given below trace back to one sample, sequenced in a study of shared clonotypes between healthy human individuals. TCRdb keeps only in-frame clones here, not all; method: immunoSEQ multiplex PCR. The data contain under 750,000 clones, 72% of them singletons. The sequencing sample was made of memory CD4+ T cells sorted from blood. Documented subset: CD45RA-negative fraction. The receptors were sampled from a woman younger than 45 in good health.

V usage is TRBV11-3 and J usage is TRBJ2-2; D is unclear. V lost 4 bases to trimming and J lost 4 bases, with 10 bases between them. The CDR3 is 14 amino acids. The germline gives CDR1 SGHNT, CDR2 YENEEA. The CDR3 protein is CASSSPIGTGELFF. Here the CDR3 DNA reads TGTGCCAGCAGCTCCCCGATCGGCACCGGGGAGCTGTTTTTT.

The V call is TRBV10-2, the J call TRBJ2-3, with 10 bases matching TRBD2. The CDR3 has 17 amino acids. Looked up from germline, CDR1 is WSHSY and CDR2 is SAAADI. The trim removed 7 bases at V and 2 bases at J, leaving 12 bases unmatched. This CDR3 reads CASTTASSGSFTDTQYF. CDR3 in DNA: TGCGCCAGCACTACGGCGTCTAGCGGGAGCTTCACAGATACGCAGTATTTT.

The gene calls are TRBV28 and TRBJ1-2; D perhaps matches TRBD1 (6 bases). The V gene's germline CDR1 is MDHEN and CDR2 SYDVKM. Between the trimmed V and J ends, which lost 9 bases and 4 bases, there was a span of 21 bases. The CDR3 sequence is 15 residues long. The CDR3 bases are TGTGCCAGTAGGGCAGGGGACCTCAACTCCTATGGCTACACCTTC. This codes for CASRAGDLNSYGYTF.

The V call is TRBV28, the J call TRBJ2-4; D might be TRBD2 (5 bases). CDR3 length: 14 residues. V was cut by 6 bases and J by 3 bases, with 12 bases left in between. Per the germline V gene, CDR1 is MDHEN and CDR2 is SYDVKM. Here the CDR3 reads CASSSVGDKNIQYF. The CDR3 DNA is TGTGCCAGCAGCTCAGTCGGGGACAAAAACATTCAGTACTTC.

V and J are TRBV6-1 and TRBJ2-1; perhaps TRBD2 as D (6 bases). The CDR3 has 13 amino acids. Germline V gene data show CDR1 as MNHNS and CDR2 as SASEGT. Deletions cut 5 bases from V and 13 bases from J, with 18 bases between. The CDR3 protein is CASSSIGDFSQFF. Written as DNA, the CDR3 is TGTGCCAGCAGTTCTATCGGGGACTTCAGCCAGTTCTTC.

A note on this clone: Additional DNA sequences in this sample encode the identical CDR3. This chain connects TRBV5-1 to TRBJ2-7; D remains ambiguous. The CDR3 contains 13 residues. Germline assignment: CDR1 SGHRS and CDR2 YFSETQ. Deletions cut 2 bases from V and 6 bases from J, with 12 bases between. CDR3 nucleotides: TGCGCCAGCAGCTTCGGCCAAACGGGCGAGCAGTACTTC. Protein: CASSFGQTGEQYF.

The J gene is TRBJ2-3, the V gene TRBV5-6; TRBD2 matches 11 bases. The length of the CDR3 is 15 residues. Germline values: CDR1 SGHDT, CDR2 YYEEEE. The V and J ends lost 4 bases and 2 bases, in that order; junction bases with no gene match: 3. The DNA of the CDR3 is TGTGCCAGCAGCCGACTAGCGGGACCCACAGATACGCAGTATTTT. Amino acids: CASSRLAGPTDTQYF.

The chain links TRBV21-1 to TRBJ2-1; TRBD2, the D gene given by the table, was not confirmed from the DNA. TRBV21-1 is recorded as a pseudogene. The CDR3 spans 15 residues. This CDR3 reads CASSNELAYYNEQFF. The CDR3 DNA reads TGTGCCAGCAGCAATGAACTAGCATACTACAATGAGCAGTTCTTC.

The chain employs TRBV28 and TRBJ2-1; 12 positions agree with TRBD2. This CDR3 is 16 amino acids long. Trimming cost V 10 bases and J 1 base; bases outside gene matches: 8. Germline V CDR1 and CDR2: MDHEN, SYDVKM. In nucleotides, the CDR3 is TGTGCCACCCAGTCCCTAGCGGGAGGGTCCTACAATGAGCAGTTCTTC. It specifies CATQSLAGGSYNEQFF.

Worth noting for this clone: This clone may be a read error of a much larger clone one base away. The chain recombines TRBV27 with TRBJ2-1; D is ambiguous. This CDR3 has 11 residues. Germline V gives CDR1 MNHEY, CDR2 SMNVEV (reference sequence). As DNA, the CDR3 is TGTGCCAGCAGTTCCTACCATGAGCAGTTCTTC. Translation gives CASSSYHEQFF.

The chain is built from TRBV6-1 and TRBJ1-1; D remains unclear. V was pared by 8 bases and J by 3 bases, with 13 bases between. Germline assignment: CDR1 MNHNS and CDR2 SASEGT. The CDR3 has 13 amino acids. CDR3 coding DNA: TGTGCCAGCGGGGAGCAGGCGGACACTGAAGCTTTCTTT. Translating gives CASGEQADTEAFF.

The chain carries TRBV2 and TRBJ2-1, with a weak D call TRBD1 (6 bases). The V gene's germline CDR1 is SNHLY and CDR2 FYNNEI. Trimming took 7 bases from V and 3 from J, leaving 19 bases between them. The CDR3 length is 16 residues. The CDR3 protein is CASNRDTYSFYNEQFF. The CDR3 region has the DNA TGTGCCAGCAACAGGGACACCTACTCTTTCTACAATGAGCAGTTCTTC. The full variable domain, rest sourced from reference TRBV2 and TRBJ2-1, is EPEVTQTPSHQVTQMGQEVILRCVPISNHLYFYWYRQILGQKVEFLVSFYNNEISEKSEIFDDQFSVERPDGSNFTLKIRSTKLEDSAMYFCASNRDTYSFYNEQFFGPGTRLTVL.

A word on this clone: Within the sample, other DNA sequences also encode this same CDR3. The chain employs TRBV11-3 and TRBJ2-3; D not certain. CDR1 is SGHNT and CDR2 is YENEEA in the germline V gene. This CDR3 spans 14 amino acids. Trimming cost V 3 bases and J 1 base, with 8 bases left between them. This chain's CDR3 is CASSFGGRTDTQYF. CDR3 nucleotide sequence: TGTGCCAGCAGCTTTGGCGGACGCACAGATACGCAGTATTTT.

The V gene is TRBV7-9, the J gene TRBJ2-1; possible D gene TRBD1, 6 bases. From germline, CDR1 is SEHNR and CDR2 FQNEAQ (reference sequence). With 4 bases removed from V and 13 bases from J, the gap between germline ends came to 14 bases. There are 12 residues in the CDR3. The CDR3 spells CASSSGQSPQFF. CDR3 sequence (DNA): TGTGCCAGCAGCTCCGGACAGTCGCCCCAGTTCTTC.

This clone was observed a handful of times. This rearrangement joins TRBV23-1 to TRBJ2-7; 11 bases agree with TRBD2. TRBV23-1 is an ORF, and what it does is uncertain. The V and J ends lost 2 bases and 7 bases, in that order; junction bases with no gene match: 16. The CDR3 is 18 residues long. The CDR3 region is CASSQKGLAELRPEEQYF. The CDR3, as DNA: TGCGCCAGCAGTCAAAAGGGACTAGCGGAACTACGTCCTGAGGAGCAGTACTTC.

V gene TRBV29-1 combines with J gene TRBJ1-2; 10 bases are shared with TRBD1. V lost 5 bases and J lost 8; bases outside the gene matches: 8. CDR3 length: 13 residues. Germline V CDR1 and CDR2: SQVTM, ANQGSEA. The CDR3 region has the DNA TGCAGCGTTTTAGGACAGGGGGTGCGGGGCTACACCTTC. Its translation: CSVLGQGVRGYTF.

The V call is TRBV11-2, the J call TRBJ1-2; unclear D gene. Germline values: CDR1 SGHAT, CDR2 FQNNGV. This CDR3 region has 13 residues. With 1 base removed from V and 3 bases from J, the gap between germline ends came to 6 bases. CDR3 in amino acids: CASSLGSYYGYTF. The CDR3 DNA is TGTGCCAGCAGCTTAGGGTCTTACTATGGCTACACCTTC.

V and J are TRBV27 and TRBJ2-4; the match to TRBD2 covers 8 bases. The CDR3 sequence is 13 residues long. J gave up 9 bases and V 7 bases, and 8 bases lay outside the gene matches. Germline V CDR1 and CDR2: MNHEY, SMNVEV (reference sequence). The CDR3 coding sequence is TGTGCCAGCAAGTTGGCGGGAGGCGGCATTCAGTACTTC. Its translation: CASKLAGGGIQYF.

The chain joins TRBV15 to TRBJ2-2; D might be TRBD1 (5 bases). V was cut by 0 bases and J by 7 bases, with 9 bases left in between. Germline loops: CDR1 LNHNV, CDR2 YYDKDF (reference sequence). This CDR3 is built from 14 residues. The CDR3 loop is CATSRDKGIGELFF. The CDR3 nucleotides read TGTGCCACCAGCAGAGATAAGGGGATCGGGGAGCTGTTTTTT.

This rearrangement joins TRBV10-3 to TRBJ2-1, with D perhaps being TRBD1 or TRBD2 (7 bases each). Trimming shortened V by 0 bases and J by 3 bases, and 15 bases separated the two germline ends. This CDR3 contains 17 residues. Germline-derived CDR1 and CDR2 are ENHRY and SYGVKD. CDR3 DNA: TGTGCCATCAGTGAGTCTGGGGGAGGGGGCTACTACAATGAGCAGTTCTTC. This codes for CAISESGGGGYYNEQFF.

The gene calls are TRBV5-4 and TRBJ2-1; D may be TRBD1 (5 bases). The CDR3 loop spans 14 amino acids. The V and J ends lost 0 bases and 2 bases respectively, with 6 bases between them. Germline V gives CDR1 SGHNT, CDR2 YYREEE (reference sequence). The chain's CDR3 is CASSLGGPYNEQFF. In DNA form, the CDR3 reads TGTGCCAGCAGCTTGGGGGGCCCCTACAATGAGCAGTTCTTC.

This sequence joins TRBV14 and TRBJ2-2, with TRBD2 identical over 11 bases. From germline, CDR1 is SGHDN and CDR2 FVKESK. The ends lost 7 bases at V and 8 bases at J; junction bases unmatched: 3. The CDR3 is 13 residues long. The DNA for the CDR3 is TGTGCCAGCAACCTAGCGGGAGGTGGGGAGCTGTTTTTT. Amino acids: CASNLAGGGELFF. Variable domain in full (rest from reference TRBV14 and TRBJ2-2): EAGVTQFPSHSVIEKGQTVTLRCDPISGHDNLYWYRRVMGKEIKFLLHFVKESKQDESGMPNNRFLAERTGGTYSTLKVQPAELEDSGVYFCASNLAGGGELFFGEGSRLTVL.

A word on this clone: Within the sample, other DNA sequences also encode this same CDR3. The rearrangement joins TRBV7-2 to TRBJ1-1; D may be TRBD1 (6 bases). V was clipped by 1 base and J by 0 bases, with 9 bases between them. CDR3 length: 15 residues. Germline V gives CDR1 SGHTA, CDR2 FQGNSA. The CDR3 nucleotides read TGTGCCAGCAGCTTAGGGGGGGCTATGAACACTGAAGCTTTCTTT. Its translation: CASSLGGAMNTEAFF.

This chain uses TRBV5-1 with TRBJ2-5; the D gene is possibly TRBD1 (5 bases). This CDR3 is 14 amino acids long. With 5 bases removed from V and 2 bases from J, the gap between germline ends came to 13 bases. Germline V gives CDR1 SGHRS, CDR2 YFSETQ. The CDR3: CASRSGILQETQYF. The CDR3 nucleotides read TGCGCCAGCAGGTCAGGGATCCTACAAGAGACCCAGTACTTC. Using reference TRBV5-1 and TRBJ2-5 for the parts outside the CDR3, the full variable domain is KAGVTQTPRYLIKTRGQQVTLSCSPISGHRSVSWYQQTPGQGLQFLFEYFSETQRNKGNFPGRFSGRQFSNSRSEMNVSTLELGDSALYLCASRSGILQETQYFGPGTRLLVL.

Points on this clone: Other DNA sequences in this specimen translate into the identical CDR3. This chain joins TRBV5-1 and TRBJ1-1, with no clear D. This CDR3 contains 12 residues. The germline V and J ends were trimmed by 3 bases and 5 bases, with 8 bases remaining between them. CDR1 and CDR2 from the germline V gene are SGHRS and YFSETQ. The CDR3: CASSSRGTEAFF. CDR3 DNA sequence: TGCGCCAGCAGCTCCCGGGGAACTGAAGCTTTCTTT.

V is TRBV6-1 and J is TRBJ1-1; the match to TRBD1 covers 9 bases. V lost 10 bases, J lost 0 bases, and 9 bases stayed unmatched. CDR1 and CDR2 (germline): MNHNS, SASEGT. The CDR3 is 15 residues long. Written as DNA, the CDR3 is TGTGCCATCTCCGGGACAGGGCTTTTGAACACTGAAGCTTTCTTT. This codes for CAISGTGLLNTEAFF.

The rearrangement uses TRBV11-2 and TRBJ1-1, with D tentatively TRBD1 (5 bases). Trimming took 3 bases from V and 6 from J, leaving 23 bases between them. Germline V gives CDR1 SGHAT, CDR2 FQNNGV. The CDR3 sequence is 17 residues long. CDR3 region: CASSLGRLRGLGSEAFF. CDR3 bases: TGTGCCAGCAGCTTGGGACGGCTACGAGGGCTGGGGTCTGAAGCTTTCTTT.